These 5 T cell receptor beta chains were sequenced from one sample in a study of blood T cell repertoires in COVID-19. Only in-frame clones appear in the TCRdb table, and some are missing; sequencing was by immunoSEQ multiplex PCR. Counted here are 300,000 to 400,000 clones, more than 75% occurring once; the ten biggest clones make up about 6%. The specimen was peripheral blood. The receptors stem from a woman between 50 and 59 years old with COVID-19, enrolled during active disease.

The rearrangement uses TRBV7-2 and TRBJ1-2, with TRBD1 matching over 7 bases. Germline CDR1 is SGHTA and CDR2 is FQGNSA. The ends lost 7 bases at V and 8 bases at J; junction bases unmatched: 16. CDR3 length equals 15 residues. The CDR3 coding sequence is TGTGCCAGCACCTATCACGAGGGACAGATGGGCGGCTACACCTTC. Translated: CASTYHEGQMGGYTF.

The rearrangement links TRBV6-2 or TRBV6-3 to TRBJ2-7; D remains unclear. The CDR3 spans 11 residues. Per germline, CDR1 MNHEY and CDR2 SVGEGT. V shed 6 bases and J shed 7 bases, with 10 bases lying between them. CDR3 region: CASSRLREQYF. The CDR3 DNA sequence: TGTGCCAGCAGCCGCCTCAGAGAGCAGTACTTC.

The chain has TRBV7-6 and TRBJ2-1; D possibly corresponds to TRBD2 (5 bases). V dropped 5 bases and J dropped 3 bases, with 14 bases sitting between them. This CDR3 comprises 15 residues. CDR1 and CDR2 (germline): SGHVS, FNYEAQ. CDR3 in amino acids: CASSLTGMLYNEQFF. The CDR3 bases are TGTGCCAGCAGCCTCACCGGGATGCTCTACAATGAGCAGTTCTTC.

The sample holds one count of this clone. V gene TRBV11-3 combines with J gene TRBJ2-7; 10 bases line up with TRBD2. The CDR3 is 14 residues long. Germline CDR1 reads SGHNT; CDR2 reads YENEEA. Trimming removed 5 bases from V and 11 bases from J; junction bases left unmatched: 12. The CDR3 here is CASSPPEAGGSKYF. DNA for the CDR3: TGTGCCAGCAGCCCCCCGGAAGCGGGAGGGTCGAAGTACTTC.

The V call is TRBV6-2 or TRBV6-3, the J call TRBJ2-1, with TRBD2 matching over 10 bases. This CDR3 is built from 15 residues. Looked up from germline, CDR1 is MNHEY and CDR2 is SVGEGT. J was trimmed by 12 bases and V by 0 bases; bases with no gene match: 8. The CDR3 loop reads CASSYSLAGGQAQFF. The CDR3 nucleotides read TGTGCCAGCAGTTACTCGTTAGCGGGAGGTCAGGCGCAGTTCTTC.